This T cell receptor (beta chain) was found in a study of cytomegalovirus exposure and HLA in healthy donors. Study results and caveats: It was approximately 170 TCR beta chains that were listed as cytomegalovirus-associated. Published work reported that the classifier diagnosed cytomegalovirus status with high specificity and sensitivity. In vitro, a few CMV-associated chains proved specific for CMV antigens.

Among the 100 to 150 subjects of the validation cohort, separate from the roughly 700-subject first cohort, were the donors. Comment on this clone: Its specificity is unknown.

This CDR3 is 15 amino acids long. The ends were cut back, 1 base at V and 6 bases at J, with 16 bases in the middle. CDR1 and CDR2 (germline): SGHRS, YFSETQ. Assay used: immunoSEQ multiplex PCR; TCRdb lists only in-frame clones, some missing. The sample yields over 250,000 clones, 65% to 90% seen once. The chain employs TRBV5-1 and TRBJ1-2, with D tentatively TRBD1 (6 bases). The sequenced sample was PBMCs. This sequence originates from a woman in her late teens or twenties in good health and CMV-seronegative. The CDR3 loop is CASSLWTAPNNGYTF. For the CDR3, the DNA is TGCGCCAGCAGCTTGTGGACAGCGCCGAATAATGGCTACACCTTC.